This T cell receptor (beta chain) was profiled in a study of monozygotic twins with inflammatory bowel disease. Concerning this clonotype: Antigen specificity is unknown.

General study findings and limits: Clonotype overlap with others was lower in IBD patients than in healthy twins, a difference that was greatest with disease activity. Discordant twins showed the same repertoire similarity as concordant twins, possibly from limited power. The authors found no support for a single strong IBD-associated signal or clonotype.

CDR1 SGHTA and CDR2 FQGNSA come from the germline V gene. The CDR3 is 12 amino acids. Incorporation of UMIs carrying a 6-nucleotide sample barcode was performed by template switching. Following a re-call of the 5' RACE reads, TCRdb has one entry per CDR3 protein and lacks DNA. Recorded for this sample: some 400,000 distinct CDR3 sequences. The chain uses TRBV7-2 and TRBJ2-1; the D call of TRBD1 rests on TCRdb alone, since no DNA is present to check it. The source material was blood. The TCR comes from a human donor with ulcerative colitis or Crohn's disease, or a healthy co-twin of an affected twin (not recorded which). The CDR3: CASSLGGDEQFF. The full variable domain, completed using reference TRBV7-2 and TRBJ2-1, is GAGVSQSPSNKVTEKGKDVELRCDPISGHTALYWYRQSLGQGLEFLIYFQGNSAPDKSGLPSDRFSAERTGGSVSTLTIQRTQQEDSAVYLCASSLGGDEQFFGPGTRLTVL.